These T cell receptor beta chains were read from a single sample in a study of cytomegalovirus exposure and HLA in healthy donors. Some clones are missing from TCRdb's copy, which holds only in-frame ones; the method was immunoSEQ multiplex PCR. The sample consists of tens of thousands of clones, nearly 96% of them appearing once. The sample taken for sequencing was PBMCs. These receptors came from a woman younger than 30 in good health and CMV-seropositive. CDR3s include the opening cysteine and the closing phenylalanine or tryptophan. Each record gives: J gene, V gene, CDR3 protein.

>TRBJ2-6|TRBV5-1
CASSFQQGGGANVLTF
>TRBJ2-7|TRBV29-1
CSVAGSSYEQYF
>TRBJ2-1|TRBV7-9
CASSLRDYNEQFF
>TRBJ2-2|TRBV30
CAWSKGAGGRGELFF
>TRBJ1-1|TRBV4-2
CASSPGIQLNTEAFF
>TRBJ1-5|TRBV28
CASRPGTANQPQHF
>TRBJ1-4|TRBV4-1
CASSHDSDSRSNEKLFF
>TRBJ2-5|TRBV13
CASSPDGGLRETQYF
>TRBJ2-3|TRBV19
CASSISTDTQYF
>TRBJ2-1|TRBV5-1
CASSLNSGNNEQFF
>TRBJ1-1|TRBV28
CASSSIWNTEAFF
>TRBJ2-7|TRBV4-1
CASSQIPGLTTNFEQYF
>TRBJ2-1|TRBV6-6
CASSYEGIGNNEQFF
>TRBJ2-1|TRBV27
CASSILARDWYYNEQFF
>TRBJ2-1|TRBV5-1
CASSLEQALYNEQFF
>TRBJ1-5|TRBV28
CASTPGTGRQPQHF
>TRBJ2-2|TRBV5-8
CASSFQGLGELFF
>TRBJ2-1|TRBV7-3
CASSLADSSYNEQFF
>TRBJ2-7|TRBV28
CASSPLGGGSSYEQYF
>TRBJ2-3|TRBV4-3
CASSLGLAGVADTQYF
>TRBJ2-3|TRBV11-2
CASSARLAGGTDTQYF
>TRBJ1-4|TRBV18
CASSPDIATNEKLFF
>TRBJ2-1|TRBV5-1
CASSLEGQTGGQFF
>TRBJ1-2|TRBV19
CASTMTGVNGYTF
>TRBJ2-3|TRBV7-9
CASSSLHEGEGTDTQYF
>TRBJ2-7|TRBV9
CASSVGGQGYEQYF
>TRBJ1-3|TRBV18
CASSPYALSGQGTGNTIYF
>TRBJ2-7|TRBV27
CASSNLGTGRYEQYF
>TRBJ2-3|TRBV10-3
CAISGGLAGRVDTQYF
>TRBJ1-1|TRBV28
CASSLLLGRAFF
>TRBJ1-2|TRBV11-2
CASSPGRGSYGYTF
>TRBJ2-5|TRBV4-2
CASSPYRGQETQYF
>TRBJ2-7|TRBV29-1
CSGGQGGLEQYF
>TRBJ2-5|TRBV7-9
CASSPPRGAETQYF
>TRBJ1-4|TRBV19
CASSVGMQGAANEKLFF
>TRBJ2-1|TRBV19
CASSIGTNNEQFF
>TRBJ2-1|TRBV11-1
CASSSGLADYNEQFF
>TRBJ2-3|TRBV6-6
CASSYGTGSNTQYF
>TRBJ2-7|TRBV4-1
CASSQGQGTYEQYF
>TRBJ2-7|TRBV30
CAWSETGTSGSSEQYF
>TRBJ2-7|TRBV28
CASSFGLAGGGEQYF
>TRBJ2-7|TRBV27
CASSFLAGFPYEQYF
>TRBJ1-1|TRBV14
CASSHYLRAEAFF
>TRBJ2-4|TRBV4-1
CASSQDRVGIQYF
>TRBJ1-5|TRBV6-5
CASSQTGGSNQPQHF
>TRBJ2-2|TRBV7-9
CASSLGTSVITGELFF
>TRBJ2-7|TRBV5-5
CASEAGATDEQYF
>TRBJ2-4|TRBV6-4
CASSDIFYRLLAKNIQYF
>TRBJ2-5|TRBV11-2
CASSLEGGQGVTQYF
>TRBJ2-7|TRBV5-1
CASSGGLRYEQYF
>TRBJ2-7|TRBV5-6
CASSRGLAESSYEQYF
>TRBJ2-7|TRBV5-1
CASSFLAESIAYEQYF
>TRBJ2-7|TRBV28
CASRAGTGQTYEQYF
>TRBJ1-3|TRBV19
CASSIGGLGNTIYF
>TRBJ2-1|TRBV9
CASSPMSSGRGYEQFF
>TRBJ2-2|TRBV11-2
CASSFSEGTGELFF
>TRBJ2-7|TRBV28
CASRSQGSHEQYF
>TRBJ2-5|TRBV28
CASSLRQRLAGGPQETQYF